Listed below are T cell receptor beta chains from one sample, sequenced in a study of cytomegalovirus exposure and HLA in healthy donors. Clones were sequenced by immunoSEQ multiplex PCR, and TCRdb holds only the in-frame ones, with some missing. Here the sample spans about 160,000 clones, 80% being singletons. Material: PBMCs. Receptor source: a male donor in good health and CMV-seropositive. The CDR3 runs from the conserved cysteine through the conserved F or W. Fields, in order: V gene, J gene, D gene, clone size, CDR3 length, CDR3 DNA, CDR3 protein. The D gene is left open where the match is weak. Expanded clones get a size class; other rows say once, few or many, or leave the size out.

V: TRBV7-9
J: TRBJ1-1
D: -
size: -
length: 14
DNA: TGTGCCAGCAAAGCCGGCGGGGGGAACACTGAAGCTTTCTTT
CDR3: CASKAGGGNTEAFF

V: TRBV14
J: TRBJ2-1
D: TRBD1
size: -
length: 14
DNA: TGTGCCAGCAGCCAAGTCGGGACAGCCAATGAGCAGTTCTTC
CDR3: CASSQVGTANEQFF

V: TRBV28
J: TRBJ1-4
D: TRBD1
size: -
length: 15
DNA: TGTGCCAGCAGTTTCCCGACAGGGGGGAACGAAAAACTGTTTTTT
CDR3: CASSFPTGGNEKLFF

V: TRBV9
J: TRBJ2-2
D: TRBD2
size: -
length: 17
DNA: TGTGCCAGCAGCGTCCCCCTAGCGGGAGGGAACACCGGGGAGCTGTTTTTT
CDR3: CASSVPLAGGNTGELFF

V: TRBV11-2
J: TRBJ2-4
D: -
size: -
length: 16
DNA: TGTGCCAGCAGCCCCCATACCCGAGGAGCCAAAAACATTCAGTACTTC
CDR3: CASSPHTRGAKNIQYF

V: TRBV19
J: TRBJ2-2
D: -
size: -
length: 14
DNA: TGTGCCAGTAGCCCAAACGGACAGACCGGGGAGCTGTTTTTT
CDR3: CASSPNGQTGELFF

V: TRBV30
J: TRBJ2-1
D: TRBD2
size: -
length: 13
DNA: TGTGCCTGGAGTTGGGTAGCGGGAGATGAGCAGTTCTTC
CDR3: CAWSWVAGDEQFF

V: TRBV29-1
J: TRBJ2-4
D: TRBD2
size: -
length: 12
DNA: TGCAGCGTTGCCGGGAGGAGGAACATTCAGTACTTC
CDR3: CSVAGRRNIQYF

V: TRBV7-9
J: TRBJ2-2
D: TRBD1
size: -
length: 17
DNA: TGTGCCAGCAGCTTAGGGCTCGGACAGGGCGAGTCCGGGGAGCTGTTTTTT
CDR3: CASSLGLGQGESGELFF

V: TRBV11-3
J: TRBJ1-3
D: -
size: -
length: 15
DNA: TGTGCCAGCAGTCTCGACGGCGGCAACGGGGACACCATATATTTT
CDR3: CASSLDGGNGDTIYF

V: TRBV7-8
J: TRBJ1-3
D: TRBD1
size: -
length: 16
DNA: TGTGCCAGCAGCTCGCCGACAGGGAGCTCTGGAAACACCATATATTTT
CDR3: CASSSPTGSSGNTIYF

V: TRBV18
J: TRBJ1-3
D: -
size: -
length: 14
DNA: TGTGCCAGCTCAGGCTACAGCTCTGGAAACACCATATATTTT
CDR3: CASSGYSSGNTIYF

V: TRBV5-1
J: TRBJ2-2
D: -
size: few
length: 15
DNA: TGCGCCAGCAGCCAGTCGGGAGTTCGGACCGGGGAGCTGTTTTTT
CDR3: CASSQSGVRTGELFF

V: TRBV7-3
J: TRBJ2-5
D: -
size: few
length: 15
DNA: TGTGCCAGCAGCCCCGTGGGGGGGCGCCAAGAGACCCAGTACTTC
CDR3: CASSPVGGRQETQYF

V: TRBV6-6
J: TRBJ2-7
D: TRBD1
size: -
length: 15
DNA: TGTGCCAGCAGTTACACCGGGACAGGGGGCAACGAGCAGTACTTC
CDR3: CASSYTGTGGNEQYF

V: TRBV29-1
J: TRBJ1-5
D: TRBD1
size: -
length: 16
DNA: TGCAGCGCCTCTACGATCGCCGGGACAGGGAATCAGCCCCAGCATTTT
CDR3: CSASTIAGTGNQPQHF

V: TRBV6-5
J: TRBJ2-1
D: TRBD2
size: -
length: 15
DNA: TGTGCCAGCAGTTACGTCACTAGCGGGAGGGCTGAGCAGTTCTTC
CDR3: CASSYVTSGRAEQFF

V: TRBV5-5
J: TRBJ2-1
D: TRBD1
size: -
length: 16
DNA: TGTGCCAGCAGTGAGGGAGTCGGACAGGCAGCTAGGGAGCAGTTCTTC
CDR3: CASSEGVGQAAREQFF

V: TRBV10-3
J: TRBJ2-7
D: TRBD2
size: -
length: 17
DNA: TGTGCCATCAGCGCTCCCACCGGACTAGCGGGAGCGGACGAGCAGTACTTC
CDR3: CAISAPTGLAGADEQYF

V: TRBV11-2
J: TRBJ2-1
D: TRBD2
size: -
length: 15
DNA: TGTGCCACACTAGCGGGGGCTAGCTCCTACAATGAGCAGTTCTTC
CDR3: CATLAGASSYNEQFF

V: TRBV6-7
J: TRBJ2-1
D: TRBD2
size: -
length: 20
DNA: TGTGCCAGCAGTTACTCGGAAGGCCCCGGGACTAGCGGGAGGGGCAATGAGCAGTTCTTC
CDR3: CASSYSEGPGTSGRGNEQFF

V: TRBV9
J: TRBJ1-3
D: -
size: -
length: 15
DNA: TGTGCCAGCAGCGTAGACAGGACCTCTGGAAACACCATATATTTT
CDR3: CASSVDRTSGNTIYF

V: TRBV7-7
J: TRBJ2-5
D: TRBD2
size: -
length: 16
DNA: TGTGCTAGCAGTCTGGGAGGTAGCGGGAGCAGGGAGACCCAGTACTTC
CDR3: CASSLGGSGSRETQYF